A selection of T cell receptor beta chains follows, all from one sample in a study of cytomegalovirus exposure and HLA in healthy donors. Assay: immunoSEQ multiplex PCR; the TCRdb copy retains only in-frame clones and omits some. The sample includes 150,000 to 200,000 clones, around 74% of them seen just once. The sequencing input was PBMCs. Source of these receptors: a female donor in good health and CMV-seronegative. The CDR3 runs from the conserved cysteine through the conserved F or W. A D gene is named only where the DNA matches it firmly. The size field is filled for only some rows; it gives once, few, many or a size class.

TRBV7-9	NA	NA	TRBJ1-2	TGTGCCAGCAGCTATTCAGGGGAGCATGGCTACACCTTC	CASSYSGEHGYTF
TRBV5-6	TRBD1	NA	TRBJ2-1	TGTGCCAGCAGCTTGCAGACAGGGGTAGCCTACAATGAGCAGTTCTTC	CASSLQTGVAYNEQFF
TRBV30	NA	NA	TRBJ1-2	TGTGCCTGGACCCAGAGGTGGGTCCATGGCTACACCTTC	CAWTQRWVHGYTF
TRBV2	NA	NA	TRBJ1-1	TGTGCCAGCGAGAGCAGGGAGAACACTGAAGCTTTCTTT	CASESRENTEAFF
TRBV18	NA	NA	TRBJ1-1	TGTGCCAGCTCCCCCGGGACTCCGAACACTGAAGCTTTCTTT	CASSPGTPNTEAFF
TRBV5-4	TRBD2	NA	TRBJ2-3	TGTGCCAGCAGCTCCCAATGGACTAGCGGGAGAAATACGCAGTATTTT	CASSSQWTSGRNTQYF
TRBV14	NA	once	TRBJ1-6	TGTGCCAGCAGCCCTCAGGGGTTGGCTTCACCCCTCCACTTT	CASSPQGLASPLHF
TRBV30	NA	NA	TRBJ2-7	TGTGCCTGGAGCGGCGTGGGGGGGGCCACCTACGAGCAGTACTTC	CAWSGVGGATYEQYF
TRBV2	TRBD1	NA	TRBJ1-2	TGTGCCAGCAGCCCGGACAGGGACCCCTATGGCTACACCTTC	CASSPDRDPYGYTF
TRBV19	NA	NA	TRBJ1-3	TGTGCCAGTAGTATTGACAGCTCTGGAAACACCATATATTTT	CASSIDSSGNTIYF
TRBV2	NA	NA	TRBJ2-7	TGTGCCAGCAGTTCTAGGGGGGGTCGCGAGCAGTACTTC	CASSSRGGREQYF
TRBV12-5	NA	NA	TRBJ1-1	TGTGCTAGTGGTTTGGTCCTAACCGCAACGGGGACTGAAGCTTTCTTT	CASGLVLTATGTEAFF
TRBV5-1	TRBD1	NA	TRBJ2-5	TGCGCCAGCAGCTTTATCAGGGGACAGGGCACAGAGACCCAGTACTTC	CASSFIRGQGTETQYF
TRBV29-1	TRBD1	few	TRBJ2-1	TGCAGCGTCCCCTGGGACAGGGGCACTCCAGTGAGTAATGAGCAGTTCTTC	CSVPWDRGTPVSNEQFF
TRBV7-6	TRBD1	NA	TRBJ1-1	TGTGCCAGCAGCCTCCCGACAGGGGGCCAAACTGAAGCTTTCTTT	CASSLPTGGQTEAFF
TRBV7-3	TRBD1	NA	TRBJ1-6	TGTGCCAGCAGCCAACTTGGGACAGGCAATTCACCCCTCCACTTT	CASSQLGTGNSPLHF
TRBV5-4	TRBD1	NA	TRBJ1-2	TGTGCCAGCAGCTTCCCGCCCGGACAGGGGTGGGGCTACACCTTC	CASSFPPGQGWGYTF